Below, one T cell receptor beta chain is given with its context. The antigen remains unidentified. The data were obtained in a study of cytomegalovirus exposure and HLA in healthy donors. Study-wide background: Genotyping showed about 80% of 350 to 400 donors falling in the Caucasian-associated ancestry cluster.

Primers: 60 Vbeta forward and 13 Jbeta reverse. Sequencing was performed with immunoSEQ multiplex PCR; in TCRdb, only in-frame clones are kept and a portion is missing. This repertoire shows tens of thousands of clones, 79% found once; its top ten account for roughly 14%. The V segment lost 4 bases and the J segment 6 bases; nucleotides outside the gene matches: 9. Germline V CDR1 and CDR2: SQVTM, ANQGSEA. The CDR3 is 17 amino acids. Findings and caveats of the study: Of the V segments, some could not be distinguished, including TRBV6-2 and TRBV6-3, and were excluded. The study put 150 or so TCR beta chains on its list as cytomegalovirus-associated.

This sequence originates from a woman in her thirties or forties in good health and CMV-seropositive. Sequencing input: PBMCs. The chain is built from TRBV29-1 and TRBJ2-1, with TRBD2 matching 16 bases. Here the CDR3 reads CSVAPGLAGGPFNEQFF. CDR3 in DNA: TGCAGCGTTGCCCCGGGACTAGCGGGAGGGCCCTTCAATGAGCAGTTCTTC.